What follows is one T cell receptor (beta chain) and its context. No cognate antigen has been identified for it. No per-base quality is available; no much larger clone lies one base away. The sample is drawn from a study of blood T cell repertoires in COVID-19 (dated by TCRdb to the early 2020s). General notes on the study: The collaborator samples originated in the United States, Italy and Spain and spanned the acute and convalescent phases of COVID-19. The material from the prospective study consisted of cDNA or gDNA derived from T cells, B-cell-depleted T cells, or PBMCs. Deeply sampled blood TCRbeta repertoires from subjects exposed to, actively infected with, or recovered from COVID-19 were included in the dataset. The repertoires were released in a freely available public database intended as a resource for research on the immune response to SARS-CoV-2. The samples were drawn from the first 160 participants of the ongoing ImmuneRACE study and from 1,254 subjects provided by 6 global collaborators. Sample metadata almost always included a de-identified subject ID, COVID-19 status, age in years and sex. Where HLA class I and class II types were available, the types were taken from metadata supplied by the sample provider, not from assay-based typing. What the authors observed across the whole study: The amount of clinical and demographic metadata varied by source and participant and was provided uncurated.

After removal of 5 bases from V and 0 bases from J, the junction retains 5 bases not matched to a gene. The CDR3 contains 16 residues, cysteine and phenylalanine counted. This entry keeps only the CDR3 DNA: 48 bases, framed from base 1. CDR1 MGHRA and CDR2 YSYEKL are derived from the germline V gene. Each collaborating institution followed its own protocols to collect whole blood in K2EDTA tubes. For TCRbeta analysis, collaborators shipped samples as frozen whole blood, isolated PBMCs, or DNA extracted from either of those sample types. The immunoSEQ Assay, a bias-controlled multiplex PCR, was used to amplify TCRbeta CDR3 regions from genomic DNA. On the study's bioinformatics: The number of nucleated cells in each sample was estimated by amplification of reference gene primers within the assay. To quantify the absolute abundance of each unique TCRbeta CDR3 rearrangement, sequence reads were collapsed and filtered. For each sample, productive Simpson clonality was calculated as the square root of Simpson's diversity index over productive rearrangements. TCRdb retrieved this table from immuneACCESS and kept in-frame rearrangements only. Not all clones are present; in checked studies, unresolved V genes account for under half, and no reason is known for the remainder. V and J calls and clone size are those listed in that table; D and trimming were worked out from the DNA. The table for this sample lists some 250,000 clones; about 84% of them were counted only once. The ten top clones hold more than 9% of the sample.

This clonotype was obtained from an elderly man with acute or convalescent COVID-19. The receptor chain draws on TRBV4-1 and TRBJ1-1; 11 central nucleotides agree with TRBD1. The source material was peripheral blood. The sequenced DNA is TGCGCCAGCAGCATCGGACAGGGGGCGTTGAACACTGAAGCTTTCTTT. Translated, it gives CASSIGQGALNTEAFF.